The 8 T cell receptor beta chains below all came from one sample that was sequenced in a study of blood T cell repertoires in COVID-19. Produced via immunoSEQ multiplex PCR; TCRdb's table is partial and in-frame only. The sample yields 75,000 to 100,000 clones, about 86% seen once. The sample was peripheral blood. The source of these receptors is an elderly man with acute or convalescent COVID-19.

The chain uses TRBV19 and TRBJ1-5, with D possibly matching TRBD1 (6 bases). This CDR3 is 14 amino acids long. V lost 5 bases and J lost 4, with 12 bases in between. Germline assignment: CDR1 LNHDA and CDR2 SQIVND (reference sequence). The CDR3 loop reads CASSWGLGNQPQHF. CDR3 DNA: TGTGCCAGTAGTTGGGGGCTTGGGAATCAGCCCCAGCATTTT.

The rearrangement joins TRBV28 to TRBJ1-6; 9 nucleotides agree with TRBD1. V lost 5 bases, J lost 5 bases, and 7 bases stayed unmatched. Germline values: CDR1 MDHEN, CDR2 SYDVKM. The CDR3 extends over 16 amino acids. CDR3: CASSPADRGNNSPLHF. DNA for the CDR3: TGTGCCAGCAGTCCCGCGGACAGGGGAAATAATTCACCCCTCCACTTT.

The chain combines TRBV14 with TRBJ1-3; no definite D call. Germline V gene lookup returns CDR1 SGHDN and CDR2 FVKESK. The CDR3 is made up of 16 amino acids. Trimming took 4 bases from V and 2 from J, leaving 15 bases between them. The CDR3 is CASSPAGSLAGNTIYF. For the CDR3, the DNA is TGTGCCAGCAGCCCGGCGGGGAGTCTAGCTGGAAACACCATATATTTT.

J is TRBJ2-2 and V is TRBV3-1 (or the pseudogene TRBV3-2); TRBD2 matches at 7 bases. The CDR3 is made up of 15 amino acids. V dropped 4 bases and J dropped 5; count of bases not matched to a gene: 7. The germline V gene has CDR1 LGHDT and CDR2 YNNKEL (reference sequence). The CDR3 reads CASSRGEGRTGELFF. CDR3 bases: TGTGCCAGCAGCCGCGGGGAGGGGCGGACCGGGGAGCTGTTTTTT.

The chain carries TRBV3-1 (or the pseudogene TRBV3-2) and TRBJ2-3; weak D call: TRBD1 (5 bases). V gave up 0 bases and J gave up 6 bases, with 10 bases separating them. Germline CDR1 is LGHDT and CDR2 is YNNKEL (reference sequence). The CDR3 extends over 14 amino acids. CDR3 nucleotide sequence: TGTGCCAGCAGCCAAGATCAGGGTAGGGATACGCAGTATTTT. Its translation: CASSQDQGRDTQYF.

The rearrangement uses TRBV6-6 and TRBJ2-2; TRBD1 might be the D (5 bases). CDR1 is MNHNY, CDR2 SVGAGI, per germline (reference sequence). V lost 7 bases, J lost 4 bases, and 10 bases lay in between. The CDR3 is 13 amino acids. CDR3 in DNA: TGTGCCAGCAATAAGGGGCTCACCGGGGAGCTGTTTTTT. Translating gives CASNKGLTGELFF.

The V gene is TRBV23-1, the J gene TRBJ1-4; D possibly corresponds to TRBD1 (6 bases). TRBV23-1 is an ORF for which the function is uncertain. There are 17 residues in the CDR3. Trimming shortened V by 2 bases and J by 5 bases, and 18 bases separated the two germline ends. CDR3 nucleotides: TGCGCCAGCAGTCAACTCCCGCCCGGGACAAGCAATGAAAAACTGTTTTTT. Protein sequence: CASSQLPPGTSNEKLFF.

The rearrangement joins TRBV6-5 to TRBJ2-5; possibly TRBD1 for D (6 bases). Trimming pared 0 bases from V and 4 bases from J, leaving 9 bases between. CDR1 is MNHEY and CDR2 is SVGAGI in the germline V gene. The CDR3 covers 14 residues. This chain's CDR3 is CASSYSGTPETQYF. The CDR3 coding sequence is TGTGCCAGCAGTTACTCCGGGACACCAGAGACCCAGTACTTC.